This TCR beta chain was observed in a study of OX40 agonist ivuxolimab in advanced cancers. Study-level background: Ivuxolimab, which targeted the costimulatory receptor OX40 (CD134), was an agonistic, fully human IgG2 monoclonal antibody. In the dose-escalation cohort, roughly 80% of patients were male, and the mean age was roughly 60 years, with a range of about 23 to 80. Partial responses occurred in three dose-escalation patients, of whom one had hepatocellular carcinoma and two had cutaneous melanoma. The paper describes the monotherapy dose-escalation part (N of about 52 patients) of the phase I trial of ivuxolimab. The purpose of peripheral TCRbeta sequencing was to test whether ivuxolimab changed TCR sequence diversity and led to clonal T-cell expansion. Of the roughly 54 patients in dose escalation, about 20 had hepatocellular carcinoma, some 15 had melanoma, 9 had renal cell carcinoma and 9 had head and neck cancer. Intravenous ivuxolimab was administered to patients every 2 weeks at six dose levels: 0.01, 0.1, 0.3, 1.5, 3 and 10 mg/kg. Prior anti-PD-1, anti-PD-L1 or anti-CTLA-4 therapy was permitted, and checkpoint inhibitors had been received by less than 45% of dose-escalation patients.

Genomic DNA was isolated from the sorted cells so that the TCRbeta CDR3 region could be sequenced. TCRbeta CDR3 regions were sequenced using the immunoSEQ Assay. Drawn from immuneACCESS, this table holds only the in-frame rearrangements with V and J called that TCRdb kept. Clones are partly lost; checked studies trace under half to an unresolved V gene and leave the rest unexplained. In all, the sample holds 60,000 to 65,000 clones, and roughly four fifths of those were seen once. Jointly, the top ten make up about 9.4% of the sample. The CDR3 covers 16 residues, taking in both the cysteine and the phenylalanine. Only the CDR3 part of the read is kept: 48 bases, read in frame from the first base. CDR1 and CDR2 were assigned from the germline V gene as SGDLS and YYNGEE. V and J lose 4 bases and 4 bases, and a span of 19 bases separates them. On the study overall, not on this receptor specifically: Low levels of normalized T-cell clonal expansion were also shown by some nonresponding patients. Antigen specificity was not determined for the clonally expanded peripheral T cells. At doses from 0.1 to 3.0 mg/kg, clonal expansion was seen in both CD4+ and CD8+ blood T cells between baseline and week 6. After ivuxolimab, CD8+ T cells had more expanded clones than CD4+ T cells on average. Partial responders in the 0.1-3.0 mg/kg groups had among the lowest normalized peripheral clonal expansion, especially among CD8+ T cells.

In regard to this clone: It lacks a known antigen. Base quality data are lacking; no much larger clone is found one base away.

The trial excluded patients who had a history of autoimmune disease or were on systemic immunosuppression. Peripheral blood for TCR sequencing was collected from all dose cohorts at baseline, on cycle 4 day 1, and on cycle 7 day 1. Samples came from an open-label, multicenter, first-in-human phase I dose-escalation trial of ivuxolimab. The trial enrolled adults with locally advanced or metastatic head and neck squamous cell, hepatocellular, melanoma or renal cell carcinoma. Before TCR sequencing, CD4+ T cells and CD8+ T cells were sorted from peripheral blood as separate populations. The receptor's source is an adult with an advanced solid tumor such as melanoma, head and neck, liver or kidney cancer. The sequenced sample was CD4+ or CD8+ T cells sorted from blood, obtained in a trial of the OX40 agonist ivuxolimab. Rearrangement joined TRBV9 to TRBJ2-3; 5 matching bases give a weak D call of TRBD2. CDR3 region: CASSLTAGTRADTQYF. The DNA sequence is TGTGCCAGCAGCCTAACTGCGGGCACGAGGGCAGATACGCAGTATTTT.